These T cell receptor beta chains were read from a single sample in a study of OX40 agonist ivuxolimab in advanced cancers. Profiling relied on immunoSEQ multiplex PCR, and the TCRdb table lists in-frame clones only, not all of them. The sample consists of around 70,000 clones, around 93% of them appearing once. The sample here was CD4+ or CD8+ T cells sorted from blood, taken in a trial of the OX40 agonist ivuxolimab. The receptors stem from an adult with an advanced solid tumor such as melanoma, head and neck, liver or kidney cancer. CDR3s include the opening cysteine and the closing phenylalanine or tryptophan. D genes are given only for firm matches. Some rows mark clone size as missing; the rest say once, few, many or name a class of expanded clone.

j_call clone_size d_call v_call cdr3_nt cdr3_aa
TRBJ1-2 NA NA TRBV2 TGTGCCAGCAGTCCGCGACAGAACTATGGCTACACCTTC CASSPRQNYGYTF
TRBJ2-5 few TRBD2 TRBV2 TGTGCCAGCAGTCTGAGGTCGAGGCGGGAGGGCACTATGGAGACCCAGTACTTC CASSLRSRREGTMETQYF
TRBJ2-7 once NA TRBV19 TGTGCCAGTAGTAGCGGATCCTACGAGCAGTACTTC CASSSGSYEQYF
TRBJ1-1 NA NA TRBV9 TGTGCCAGCAGCGTACAGGTGAACACTGAAGCTTTCTTT CASSVQVNTEAFF
TRBJ2-1 once TRBD2 TRBV5-1 TGCGCCAGCAGCGGGATAGCGGGAGGACTCTCCTACAATGAGCAGTTCTTC CASSGIAGGLSYNEQFF
TRBJ2-3 NA TRBD2 TRBV7-3 TGTGCCAGCAGCTCCGGACTAGCGGTGGATACGCAGTATTTT CASSSGLAVDTQYF
TRBJ1-2 few NA TRBV19 TGTGCCAGTAGCCGGGGGTTTAACTATGGCTACACCTTC CASSRGFNYGYTF
TRBJ2-2 NA TRBD2 TRBV6-6 TGTGCCAGCAGTTACGGCGGGGGGAACACCGGGGAGCTGTTTTTT CASSYGGGNTGELFF
TRBJ2-1 NA NA TRBV27 TGTGCCAGCAGTTCCAGACGGAGGCAGTTCTTC CASSSRRRQFF
TRBJ2-1 NA TRBD1 TRBV2 TGTGCCAGCAGAGGGACAGGCGCGGCTGAGCAGTTCTTC CASRGTGAAEQFF
TRBJ2-2 NA NA TRBV2 TGTGCCAGCCGAACGGAGGGGGGCATCGGCGGGGAGCTGTTTTTT CASRTEGGIGGELFF
TRBJ2-5 NA NA TRBV19 TGTGCCACCCAGAGGGTCATGGGAGAGACCCAGTACTTC CATQRVMGETQYF
TRBJ1-2 NA NA TRBV9 TGTGCCAGCAGCGGGCCGTCCGCTAACTATGGCTACACCTTC CASSGPSANYGYTF
TRBJ2-7 once NA TRBV6-1 TGTGCCAGCCGACACGGAGTTAACTACGAGCAGTACTTC CASRHGVNYEQYF
TRBJ2-2 NA NA TRBV11-2 TGTGCCAGCAGCTTATCGAGCTCGGGCGGGGAGCTGTTTTTT CASSLSSSGGELFF
TRBJ2-7 NA NA TRBV30 TGTGCCTGGAGTGTATTTCCTAACGAGCAGTACTTC CAWSVFPNEQYF
TRBJ1-2 NA TRBD1 TRBV9 TGTGCCAGCAGCGCGGCTCAGGGGGCTTTTGGCTACACCTTC CASSAAQGAFGYTF
TRBJ2-3 NA TRBD2 TRBV9 TGTGCCAGCAGCGTTCACGGGAGGGCCGAAAGCACAGATACGCAGTATTTT CASSVHGRAESTDTQYF
TRBJ1-1 NA NA TRBV10-3 TGTGCCATCAGTGCGGGGGCCGGGGACACTGAAGCTTTCTTT CAISAGAGDTEAFF
TRBJ2-2 NA NA TRBV9 TGTGCCAGCAGCGTATCGGTAGGCGGGGAGCTGTTTTTT CASSVSVGGELFF
TRBJ1-4 NA NA TRBV12-5 TGTGCTAGTGCCCCCAGTGCAACTAATGAAAAACTGTTTTTT CASAPSATNEKLFF
TRBJ1-2 NA TRBD1 TRBV5-1 TGCGCCAGCAGCGAGGGACAGGGAAACAACTATGGCTACACCTTC CASSEGQGNNYGYTF
TRBJ2-1 NA TRBD1 TRBV10-1 TGCGCCAGCAGTGAGGGACAGGTTGCGAATGAGCAGTTCTTC CASSEGQVANEQFF
TRBJ2-3 NA NA TRBV20-1 TGCAGTGCTACCCCCGCGGATACGCAGTATTTT CSATPADTQYF
TRBJ1-1 NA NA TRBV7-9 TGTGCCAGCAGCTTAGGAATTCTGAACACTGAAGCTTTCTTT CASSLGILNTEAFF
TRBJ1-2 NA NA TRBV6-7 TGTGCCAGCAGTTCCACAACAGGGAATAGAGGCTACACCTTC CASSSTTGNRGYTF
TRBJ2-7 NA NA TRBV27 TGTGCCAGCAGTTTCGGTTGGGACTCCTACGAGCAGTACTTC CASSFGWDSYEQYF
TRBJ2-5 NA NA TRBV5-4 TGTGCCAGCAGTTCAAAACTAGTACAAGAGACCCAGTACTTC CASSSKLVQETQYF